These 3 T cell receptor beta chains were all obtained from the same sample, sequenced in a study of cytomegalovirus exposure and HLA in healthy donors. 13 Jbeta primers and 60 Vbeta primers were used for the PCR. Here immunoSEQ multiplex PCR was the method, and the copy in TCRdb shows in-frame clones only, minus some. The sample shows 160,000 or so clones, around 78% of them seen only once. Sequencing was done on a sample of PBMCs. The receptors were gathered from a middle-aged woman in good health and CMV-seropositive.

The V call is TRBV30, the J call TRBJ1-6; D gene unclear. Per germline, CDR1 GTSNPN and CDR2 SVGIG (reference sequence). This CDR3 spans 13 amino acids. V dropped 8 bases and J dropped 0 bases, with 8 bases sitting between them. CDR3 residues: CAVHSSYNSPLHF. Here the CDR3 DNA reads TGTGCCGTTCATAGCTCCTATAATTCACCCCTCCACTTT.

This chain connects TRBV28 to TRBJ1-3, with D hard to call. The germline CDR1 and CDR2 sequences are MDHEN and SYDVKM. The CDR3 length is 15 residues. Trimming took off 6 bases at V and 0 bases at J, with 12 bases between the two ends. CDR3 in DNA: TGTGCCAGCAGGCAAAGTTGGAGCTCTGGAAACACCATATATTTT. This sequence encodes CASRQSWSSGNTIYF.

The V call is TRBV18, the J call TRBJ1-1; 10 bases agree with TRBD1. V was pared by 1 base and J by 10 bases, with 6 bases of the junction left unmatched. CDR1 KGHSH and CDR2 LQKENI come from the germline V gene. This CDR3 spans 14 amino acids. CDR3 in amino acids: CASSPQRQGAIAFF. The DNA of the CDR3 is TGTGCCAGCTCACCACAGAGACAGGGGGCTATAGCTTTCTTT. The full variable domain, its missing parts supplied by reference TRBV18 and TRBJ1-1, is NAGVMQNPRHLVRRRGQEARLRCSPMKGHSHVYWYRQLPEEGLKFMVYLQKENIIDESGMPKERFSAEFPKEGPSILRIQQVVRGDSAAYFCASSPQRQGAIAFFGQGTRLTVV.